This paragraph covers one TCR beta chain sequence. Its specificity is unknown. This entry belongs to a study of cytomegalovirus exposure and HLA in healthy donors. Study at large: A data release that came early held some 79 million unique TCRs from HLA-typed donors.

This CDR3 region has 14 residues. The V and J ends lost 4 bases and 1 base respectively, with 7 bases between them. Germline assignment: CDR1 SGHTA and CDR2 FQGTGA. Whole-study results and caveats: The CMV antigen specificity of a few CMV-associated chains was confirmed through in vitro analysis.

The PCR employed 60 Vbeta primers together with 13 Jbeta primers. Clones were read by immunoSEQ multiplex PCR, and TCRdb kept only the in-frame ones, dropping some. The data contain roughly 190,000 clones, approximately 80% of them singletons. The sample comprised PBMCs. The genes are TRBV7-3 and TRBJ2-2, with a weak D call TRBD1 (6 bases). The receptor was isolated from a woman between 50 and 59 years old in good health and CMV-seronegative. This CDR3 reads CASSWTVNTGELFF. Written as DNA, the CDR3 is TGTGCCAGCAGCTGGACAGTGAACACCGGGGAGCTGTTTTTT.